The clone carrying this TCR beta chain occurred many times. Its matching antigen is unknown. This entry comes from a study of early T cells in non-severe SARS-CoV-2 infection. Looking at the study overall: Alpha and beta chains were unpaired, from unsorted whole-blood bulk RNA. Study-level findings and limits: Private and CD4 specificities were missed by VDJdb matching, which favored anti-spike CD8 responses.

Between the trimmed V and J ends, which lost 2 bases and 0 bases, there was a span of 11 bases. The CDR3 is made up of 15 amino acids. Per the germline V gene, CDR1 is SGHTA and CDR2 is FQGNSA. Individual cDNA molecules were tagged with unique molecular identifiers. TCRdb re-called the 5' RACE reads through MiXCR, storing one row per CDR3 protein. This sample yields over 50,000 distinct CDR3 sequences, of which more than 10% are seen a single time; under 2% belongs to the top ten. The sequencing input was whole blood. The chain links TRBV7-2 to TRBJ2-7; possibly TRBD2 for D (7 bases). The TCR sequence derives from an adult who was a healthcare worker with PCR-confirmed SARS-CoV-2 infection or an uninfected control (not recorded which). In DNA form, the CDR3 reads TGTGCCAGCAGCTTACCGGCGGGGGCCTCCTACGAGCAGTACTTC. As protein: CASSLPAGASYEQYF.